This T cell receptor beta chain was found in a study of blood T cell repertoires in COVID-19. Study at large: The samples span acute and convalescent COVID-19 from the United States, Italy and Spain. PBMCs, B-cell-depleted T cells, or T cells were the source of the cDNA or gDNA that made up the material.

The CDR3 sequence is 13 residues long. Germline V gene data show CDR1 as LGHNA and CDR2 as YNFKEQ. Trimming took 2 bases from V and 8 from J, leaving 10 bases between them. This clone was counted between two and nine times. The repertoire was sequenced with immunoSEQ multiplex PCR; TCRdb's copy has only in-frame clones and lacks some. In the table there are under 150,000 clones, around three quarters of which are singletons. The TCR comes from an elderly woman with acute or convalescent COVID-19. V is TRBV4-2 and J is TRBJ2-1, with D possibly matching TRBD1 (5 bases). The sequencing input was peripheral blood. The CDR3 sequence: CASSQLRGYEQFF. In DNA form, the CDR3 reads TGTGCCAGCAGCCAATTAAGGGGTTATGAGCAGTTCTTC.